Given below is one T cell receptor beta chain in context. CDR3 size: 15 residues. Trimming took off 3 bases at V and 1 base at J, with 12 bases between the two ends. CDR1 is LGHDT, CDR2 YNNKEL, per germline (reference sequence). The sample originates from a study of T cells in Graves' hyperthyroidism and ophthalmopathy. RNA transcripts yielded amplified TCR beta CDR3 regions. Carried out on the TCR CDR3, a first-round RT-PCR used the HTBI primer set. TCRdb re-called the multiplex PCR reads through MiXCR, storing one row per CDR3 protein. The data contain 250,000 to 300,000 distinct CDR3 sequences, about 14% of them singletons. The hyperthyroidism patients had all been newly diagnosed, and their disease duration was under 2 months. Their ages ranged from 18 to 65 years. Patients having uncontrolled infection, another autoimmune disease, pregnancy or lactation were not included.

The receptor's source is a woman aged 25 to 45 with Graves' hyperthyroidism that later progressed to Graves' ophthalmopathy. Specimen: blood. The rearrangement links TRBV3-1 to TRBJ1-1; D possibly corresponds to TRBD1 (5 bases). The CDR3 DNA follows: TGTGCCAGCAGCCACCCGGGACGGGGGAACACTGAAGCTTTCTTT. This gives the protein CASSHPGRGNTEAFF.